This T cell receptor beta chain was obtained from a study of shared clonotypes between healthy human individuals. Study details: A couple of female and a few male donors aged 18 to 49 were enrolled.

Profiled with immunoSEQ multiplex PCR; TCRdb holds only in-frame clones, not every one. Of under 1,100,000 clones listed, around 76% are singletons. This clone has only one observation. Trimming shortened V by 5 bases and J by 4 bases, and 20 bases separated the two germline ends. Germline V gene lookup returns CDR1 SGHAT and CDR2 FQNNGV. The CDR3 is 16 amino acids. The V call is TRBV11-2, the J call TRBJ2-5, with D tentatively TRBD1 (7 bases). The origin of this receptor is a man between 18 and 35 years old in good health. Sequencing input: memory CD4+ T cells sorted from blood. Subset specified: CD45RA-negative fraction. The CDR3 DNA follows: TGTGCCAGCAGCAACGTGGTAGGGGGCGGGGCAGAGACCCAGTACTTC. It is translated as CASSNVVGGGAETQYF. The variable domain in full, completed from reference TRBV11-2 and TRBJ2-5, reads EAGVAQSPRYKIIEKRQSVAFWCNPISGHATLYWYQQILGQGPKLLIQFQNNGVVDDSQLPKDRFSAERLKGVDSTLKIQPAKLEDSAVYLCASSNVVGGGAETQYFGPGTRLLVL.